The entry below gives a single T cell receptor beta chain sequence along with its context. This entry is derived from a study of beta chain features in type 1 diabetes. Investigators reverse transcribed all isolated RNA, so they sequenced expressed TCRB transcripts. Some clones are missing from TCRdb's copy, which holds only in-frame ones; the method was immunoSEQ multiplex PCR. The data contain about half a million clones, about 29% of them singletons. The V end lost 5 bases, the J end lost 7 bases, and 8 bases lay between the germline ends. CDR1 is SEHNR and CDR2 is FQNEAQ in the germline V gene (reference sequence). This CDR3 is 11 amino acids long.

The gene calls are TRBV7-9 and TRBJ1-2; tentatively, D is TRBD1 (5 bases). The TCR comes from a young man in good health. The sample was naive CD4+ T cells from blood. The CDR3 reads CASSGRVGYTF. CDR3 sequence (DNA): TGTGCCAGCAGCGGCAGGGTTGGCTACACCTTC.